These T cell receptor beta chains were read from a single sample in a study of cytomegalovirus exposure and HLA in healthy donors. Measured with immunoSEQ multiplex PCR; TCRdb has only the in-frame clones, and not every one. The data hold approximately 150,000 clones, with approximately 86% observed a single time. The source material was PBMCs. These TCRs come from a man in his late teens or twenties in good health and CMV-seropositive. CDR3s leave out the opening cysteine and the closing phenylalanine or tryptophan.

J gene: TRBJ2-5; CDR3 length: 12; V gene: TRBV2; CDR3 protein: ATAWDRARETQY
J gene: TRBJ1-4; CDR3 length: 15; V gene: TRBV5-1; CDR3 protein: ASSLAEVQGGGEKLF
J gene: TRBJ1-1; CDR3 length: 11; V gene: TRBV5-6; CDR3 protein: ASSWQGSTEAF
J gene: TRBJ2-7; CDR3 length: 14; V gene: TRBV11-2; CDR3 protein: ASSRYAERRIYEQY
J gene: TRBJ2-3; CDR3 length: 12; V gene: TRBV6-5; CDR3 protein: ASSYSFPGDTQY
J gene: TRBJ2-3; CDR3 length: 12; V gene: TRBV5-4; CDR3 protein: ASSPREGADTQY
J gene: TRBJ1-4; CDR3 length: 15; V gene: TRBV15; CDR3 protein: ATSSLLLGLRDEKLF
J gene: TRBJ2-5; CDR3 length: 14; V gene: TRBV6-6; CDR3 protein: ASSLPRLAGEETQY
J gene: TRBJ2-7; CDR3 length: 13; V gene: TRBV19; CDR3 protein: ASSGGLAGGYEQY
J gene: TRBJ1-2; CDR3 length: 13; V gene: TRBV4-1; CDR3 protein: ASSQGQGFNYGYT
J gene: TRBJ2-5; CDR3 length: 12; V gene: TRBV25-1; CDR3 protein: ASSLAGPQETQY
J gene: TRBJ2-1; CDR3 length: 14; V gene: TRBV5-1; CDR3 protein: ASSTNSGGVSYEQF
J gene: TRBJ2-1; CDR3 length: 12; V gene: TRBV30; CDR3 protein: AWSVLGQGNEQF
J gene: TRBJ2-3; CDR3 length: 16; V gene: TRBV5-1; CDR3 protein: ASSRTSGGAPSTDTQY
J gene: TRBJ2-1; CDR3 length: 14; V gene: TRBV5-6; CDR3 protein: ATKVGGASSYNEQF
J gene: TRBJ2-3; CDR3 length: 11; V gene: TRBV7-9; CDR3 protein: ASSYQGPDTQY
J gene: TRBJ1-5; CDR3 length: 13; V gene: TRBV6-5; CDR3 protein: ASSSTRGINQPQH
J gene: TRBJ2-3; CDR3 length: 15; V gene: TRBV4-2; CDR3 protein: ASSQDISGGSTDTQY
J gene: TRBJ2-7; CDR3 length: 12; V gene: TRBV27; CDR3 protein: ASRKDRVHREQY
J gene: TRBJ2-5; CDR3 length: 11; V gene: TRBV14; CDR3 protein: ASSLKGVGTQY
J gene: TRBJ2-7; CDR3 length: 12; V gene: TRBV9; CDR3 protein: ASSVGPSSYEQY
J gene: TRBJ2-2; CDR3 length: 12; V gene: TRBV7-9; CDR3 protein: ASSRGQRTGELF
J gene: TRBJ1-1; CDR3 length: 12; V gene: TRBV7-6; CDR3 protein: ASGDSQMNTEAF
J gene: TRBJ1-6; CDR3 length: 10; V gene: TRBV2; CDR3 protein: ASTQGYSPLH
J gene: TRBJ2-7; CDR3 length: 13; V gene: TRBV19; CDR3 protein: ASSTKGTGAYEQY
J gene: TRBJ2-1; CDR3 length: 12; V gene: TRBV7-6; CDR3 protein: ASSILAGQDEQF
J gene: TRBJ1-2; CDR3 length: 14; V gene: TRBV6-1; CDR3 protein: ASSDRGTSSFYGYT
J gene: TRBJ1-3; CDR3 length: 14; V gene: TRBV5-1; CDR3 protein: ASSVTGQTSGNTIY
J gene: TRBJ1-2; CDR3 length: 14; V gene: TRBV11-2; CDR3 protein: ASSALQGTTNYGYT
J gene: TRBJ1-2; CDR3 length: 12; V gene: TRBV6-5; CDR3 protein: ASSYDRKNYGYT
J gene: TRBJ2-2; CDR3 length: 16; V gene: TRBV7-6; CDR3 protein: ASSLGLAGGTNTGELF
J gene: TRBJ2-5; CDR3 length: 11; V gene: TRBV2; CDR3 protein: ASRRLGVETQY
J gene: TRBJ2-1; CDR3 length: 14; V gene: TRBV25-1; CDR3 protein: ASSGGGTISYNEQF
J gene: TRBJ2-1; CDR3 length: 12; V gene: TRBV2; CDR3 protein: ASKTGTAYNEQF
J gene: TRBJ1-4; CDR3 length: 13; V gene: TRBV6-5; CDR3 protein: ASKTTGLGNEKLF
J gene: TRBJ1-2; CDR3 length: 16; V gene: TRBV19; CDR3 protein: ASSTGGQGLKGGYGYT
J gene: TRBJ1-4; CDR3 length: 14; V gene: TRBV5-1; CDR3 protein: ASSSGDIQRHEKLF
J gene: TRBJ2-1; CDR3 length: 13; V gene: TRBV11-2; CDR3 protein: ASSLGQGAGNEQF
J gene: TRBJ1-4; CDR3 length: 11; V gene: TRBV5-1; CDR3 protein: ASRLDRAEKLF
J gene: TRBJ1-5; CDR3 length: 13; V gene: TRBV19; CDR3 protein: ASSPWDSEDQPQH
J gene: TRBJ1-4; CDR3 length: 17; V gene: TRBV6-1; CDR3 protein: ASSDWRDRRRLRYEKLF
J gene: TRBJ1-5; CDR3 length: 13; V gene: TRBV12-5; CDR3 protein: ASGLGALSIYPQH
J gene: TRBJ2-7; CDR3 length: 9; V gene: TRBV11-2; CDR3 protein: AYLGVYEQY
J gene: TRBJ2-7; CDR3 length: 12; V gene: TRBV5-1; CDR3 protein: ASSLAGRGREQY
J gene: TRBJ1-5; CDR3 length: 14; V gene: TRBV15; CDR3 protein: ATSDPKWGRNQPQH
J gene: TRBJ2-4; CDR3 length: 12; V gene: TRBV9; CDR3 protein: ASSVGTAENIQY
J gene: TRBJ1-1; CDR3 length: 12; V gene: TRBV6-1; CDR3 protein: ASSLKVENTEAF
J gene: TRBJ1-1; CDR3 length: 11; V gene: TRBV18; CDR3 protein: ASSEQENTEAF
J gene: TRBJ2-5; CDR3 length: 10; V gene: TRBV11-3; CDR3 protein: ASSPRGGTQY
J gene: TRBJ1-2; CDR3 length: 12; V gene: TRBV28; CDR3 protein: ASSPLLGNYGYT
J gene: TRBJ2-7; CDR3 length: 12; V gene: TRBV7-2; CDR3 protein: ASSFDRGSYEQY
J gene: TRBJ1-2; CDR3 length: 13; V gene: TRBV6-1; CDR3 protein: ASLILQGTNYGYT
J gene: TRBJ1-3; CDR3 length: 11; V gene: TRBV7-9; CDR3 protein: ASSLITGNTIY
J gene: TRBJ1-5; CDR3 length: 12; V gene: TRBV5-1; CDR3 protein: ASSTGQINQPQH
J gene: TRBJ2-7; CDR3 length: 13; V gene: TRBV2; CDR3 protein: ASSEGAGTTYEQY
J gene: TRBJ2-7; CDR3 length: 9; V gene: TRBV30; CDR3 protein: AWGGTWEQY
J gene: TRBJ1-6; CDR3 length: 12; V gene: TRBV30; CDR3 protein: AWSATGLISPLH
J gene: TRBJ2-7; CDR3 length: 12; V gene: TRBV18; CDR3 protein: ASSPGQGINEQY